The 29 T cell receptor beta chains below come from one sample, sequenced in a study of control samples from healthy donors and cancer patients. TCRdb's table, derived via immunoSEQ multiplex PCR, lists solely in-frame clones and lacks some. Of over 200,000 clones in the sample, over 75% are singletons; the top ten hold 13%. The material sequenced was PBMCs. The receptors come from a woman in her sixties with lung cancer.

DNA of the CDR3: TGTGCCAGTAGTATAGCCAGGGGTCGCCCTGGCTACACCTTC. Translation: CASSIARGRPGYTF. The V call is TRBV19, the J call TRBJ1-2; possible D gene TRBD1, 6 bases. The CDR3 sequence is 14 residues long. CDR1 and CDR2 from the germline V gene are LNHDA and SQIVND (reference sequence). Trimming shortened V by 1 base and J by 7 bases, and 13 bases separated the two germline ends.

This chain connects TRBV5-4 to TRBJ2-1, with 12 positions matching TRBD2. Trimming took 0 bases from V and 3 from J; bases not matched to a gene: 7. CDR3 size: 18 residues. The germline V gene has CDR1 SGHNT and CDR2 YYREEE (reference sequence). CDR3 DNA: TGTGCCAGCAGCTTGGCTCGGGGACTAGCGGGTTTCTACAATGAGCAGTTCTTC. Encoded protein: CASSLARGLAGFYNEQFF.

The rearrangement joins TRBV10-1 to TRBJ1-6; the match to TRBD1 covers 9 bases. CDR3 length equals 18 residues. Germline-derived CDR1 and CDR2 are WNHNN and SYGVQD (reference sequence). Losses at the gene ends were 10 bases for V and 8 bases for J; bases not matched to a gene: 21. The CDR3 protein is CATTPNPISGTGYSPLHF. The CDR3 DNA sequence: TGCGCCACCACCCCAAATCCCATCTCCGGGACAGGGTATTCACCCCTCCACTTT.

The count of this clone is one. V is TRBV6-1 and J is TRBJ1-4; D uncertain. The length of the CDR3 is 14 residues. V was trimmed by 3 bases and J by 10 bases, leaving 15 bases between them. Germline CDR1 is MNHNS and CDR2 is SASEGT. In nucleotides, the CDR3 is TGTGCCAGCAGTGATCAGCAGGTTGTGGGAAAACTGTTTTTT. Protein sequence: CASSDQQVVGKLFF.

V and J are TRBV6-6 and TRBJ1-6; tentative D call: TRBD1 (5 bases). The CDR3 has 15 amino acids. The V and J ends lost 6 bases and 7 bases respectively, with 16 bases between them. Germline assignment: CDR1 MNHNY and CDR2 SVGAGI (reference sequence). The CDR3 loop reads CASSQIRDGNSPLHF. The DNA of the CDR3 is TGTGCCAGCAGCCAGATAAGGGACGGCAATTCACCCCTCCACTTT.

The chain uses TRBV11-2 and TRBJ2-5; TRBD2 might be the D (5 bases). CDR3 length: 16 amino acids. V was cut by 3 bases and J by 5 bases, with 19 bases left in between. Germline V gene data show CDR1 as SGHAT and CDR2 as FQNNGV. The CDR3 sequence: CASSLNSGNSLETQYF. The DNA for the CDR3 is TGTGCCAGCAGCTTGAATTCGGGGAATAGTTTGGAGACCCAGTACTTC.

A word on this clone: The same CDR3 also results from other DNA sequences found in this sample. The chain carries TRBV7-2 and TRBJ1-1; no firm D call. CDR3 length equals 12 residues. In germline, CDR1 is SGHTA, CDR2 FQGNSA. Trimming pared 4 bases from V and 2 bases from J, leaving 5 bases between. As DNA, the CDR3 is TGTGCCAGCAGCTCATATAACACTGAAGCTTTCTTT. It specifies CASSSYNTEAFF.

This chain joins TRBV6-5 and TRBJ2-1; D perhaps matches TRBD1 (5 bases). The V and J ends lost 5 bases and 9 bases respectively, with 14 bases between them. Germline lookup yields CDR1 MNHEY and CDR2 SVGAGI. This CDR3 region has 13 residues. In DNA form, the CDR3 reads TGTGCCAGCAGTCGTTACAGGACCACTGAGCAGTTCTTC. This encodes CASSRYRTTEQFF.

The chain links TRBV25-1 to TRBJ2-7; TRBD2 matches 10 bases. Losses at the gene ends were 3 bases for V and 5 bases for J; bases not matched to a gene: 10. This CDR3 spans 16 amino acids. CDR1 and CDR2 from the germline V gene are MGHDK and SYGVNS. In DNA, the CDR3 is TGTGCCAGCAGTGATCTAGCGGGAGTGACAGGGAACGAGCAGTACTTC. This gives the protein CASSDLAGVTGNEQYF.

CDR3 residues: CASSLRVNTEAFF. The CDR3 coding sequence is TGTGCCAGCAGCCTCCGGGTGAACACTGAAGCTTTCTTT. This sequence joins TRBV4-2 and TRBJ1-1; D call uncertain. The CDR3 extends over 13 amino acids. Germline loops: CDR1 LGHNA, CDR2 YNFKEQ. Trimming cost V 4 bases and J 0 bases, with 6 bases left between them.

As for this clone: Other DNA sequences within the sample encode an identical CDR3. The chain couples TRBV29-1 to TRBJ1-1; weak D call: TRBD1 (5 bases). Germline values: CDR1 SQVTM, CDR2 ANQGSEA. With 3 bases removed from V and 5 bases from J, the gap between germline ends came to 7 bases. This CDR3 comprises 11 residues. DNA for the CDR3: TGCAGCGTTGACAGGGCGACTGAAGCTTTCTTT. Its protein product is CSVDRATEAFF.

V usage is TRBV3-1 (or the pseudogene TRBV3-2) and J usage is TRBJ1-1; 10 nucleotides agree with TRBD1. Germline values: CDR1 LGHDT, CDR2 YNNKEL (reference sequence). Unmatched junction bases numbered 5, after V lost 6 bases and J lost 4 bases. The CDR3 length is 14 residues. The CDR3 coding sequence is TGTGCCAGCAGGCTGGGACAGGGGAGCACTGAAGCTTTCTTT. Its protein is CASRLGQGSTEAFF.

This clone was detected only a few times. This chain joins TRBV29-1 and TRBJ2-3; 8 bases are a match to TRBD2. J gave up 0 bases and V 0 bases, and 5 bases lay outside the gene matches. The CDR3 is made up of 16 amino acids. From germline, CDR1 is SQVTM and CDR2 ANQGSEA. The CDR3 loop is CSVEDIASGSTDTQYF. The CDR3 region has the DNA TGCAGCGTTGAAGATATAGCTAGCGGGAGCACAGATACGCAGTATTTT.

With respect to this clone: The same CDR3 arises from other DNA sequences in this sample as well. The rearrangement uses TRBV9 and TRBJ2-1; 7 nucleotides match TRBD2. The germline CDR1 and CDR2 sequences are SGDLS and YYNGEE. Trimming removed 0 bases from V and 0 bases from J; junction bases left unmatched: 0. CDR3 length: 15 residues. The CDR3 here is CASSVAGGSYNEQFF. DNA of the CDR3: TGTGCCAGCAGCGTAGCGGGGGGCTCCTACAATGAGCAGTTCTTC.

This rearrangement joins TRBV19 to TRBJ1-5, with 8 bases matching TRBD1. Germline V gene lookup returns CDR1 LNHDA and CDR2 SQIVND (reference sequence). The CDR3 is 14 amino acids. Unmatched junction bases numbered 6, after V lost 4 bases and J lost 7 bases. The DNA for the CDR3 is TGTGCCAGTAGTAGAACTCAGGGGGCACAGCCCCAGCATTTT. As protein: CASSRTQGAQPQHF.

The chain couples TRBV28 to TRBJ2-4; D might be TRBD1 (5 bases). Looked up from germline, CDR1 is MDHEN and CDR2 is SYDVKM. Deletions cut 6 bases from V and 0 bases from J, with 15 bases between. The CDR3 contains 16 residues. CDR3 sequence (DNA): TGTGCCAGCAGCCTACAGGTCCCTCTAGCCAAAAACATTCAGTACTTC. Translated: CASSLQVPLAKNIQYF.

This clone has at least ten counts. The rearrangement joins TRBV7-6 to TRBJ1-1, with D perhaps matching TRBD1 (5 bases). V was clipped by 5 bases and J by 1 base, with 11 bases between them. Germline V CDR1 and CDR2: SGHVS, FNYEAQ. There are 14 residues in the CDR3. As DNA, the CDR3 is TGTGCCAGCAGCCTACAGACAGCGAACACTGAAGCTTTCTTT. Its protein is CASSLQTANTEAFF.

As regards this clone: A read error is possible here, since a much larger clone lies one base away. The sample contains more than one DNA sequence encoding this CDR3. The rearrangement joins TRBV24-1 to TRBJ2-1; no definite D call. Germline loops: CDR1 KGHDR, CDR2 SFDVKD. CDR3 length: 11 amino acids. Between the trimmed V and J ends, which lost 3 bases and 8 bases, there was a span of 4 bases. CDR3 DNA sequence: TGTGCCACCAGTGATGGGGATGAGCAGTTCTTC. It encodes CATSDGDEQFF.

The rearrangement uses TRBV27 and TRBJ2-1; D gene ambiguous. CDR3 length equals 14 residues. The V and J ends lost 8 bases and 1 base respectively, with 12 bases between them. In germline, CDR1 is MNHEY, CDR2 SMNVEV (reference sequence). CDR3 loop: CASQETISYNEQFF. The CDR3 nucleotides are TGTGCCAGCCAAGAAACGATATCCTACAATGAGCAGTTCTTC.

Turning to this clone: Being one base from a much bigger clone, this may be a read error. The CDR3 loop reads CASSSGQGNQPQHF. The CDR3 DNA reads as TGTGCCAGCAGTTCGGGACAGGGCAATCAGCCCCAGCATTTT. The chain combines TRBV6-5 with TRBJ1-5; 8 bases fit TRBD1. CDR3 length: 14 amino acids. J gave up 2 bases and V 4 bases, and 1 base lay outside the gene matches. The germline V gene encodes CDR1 MNHEY and CDR2 SVGAGI.

This chain links TRBV3-1 (or the pseudogene TRBV3-2) with TRBJ2-1; 8 nucleotides line up with TRBD1. There are 15 residues in the CDR3. Germline V gene lookup returns CDR1 LGHDT and CDR2 YNNKEL (reference sequence). V lost 5 bases to trimming and J lost 5 bases; unmatched junction nucleotides: 8. For the CDR3, the DNA is TGTGCCAGCAGCAACCGGGACAGGTTGGACAATGAGCAGTTCTTC. Its protein product is CASSNRDRLDNEQFF.

This chain links TRBV6-5 with TRBJ2-2; 7 bases are shared with TRBD1. The CDR3 runs to 15 residues. J was trimmed by 2 bases and V by 7 bases; bases with no gene match: 7. Germline CDR1 reads MNHEY; CDR2 reads SVGAGI. The CDR3 is CASTPGQINTGELFF. CDR3 nucleotide sequence: TGTGCCAGCACTCCGGGACAGATTAACACCGGGGAGCTGTTTTTT.

The chain is built from TRBV19 and TRBJ2-1; 10 bases line up with TRBD1. The CDR3 covers 15 residues. Per the germline V gene, CDR1 is LNHDA and CDR2 is SQIVND (reference sequence). J was trimmed by 8 bases and V by 8 bases; bases with no gene match: 12. CDR3 protein: CASARGQGLSYEQFF. DNA of the CDR3: TGTGCCAGTGCCCGGGGACAGGGGCTCTCTTATGAGCAGTTCTTC.

This clone was found once. V is TRBV11-2 and J is TRBJ1-5, with a tentative D call TRBD1 (5 bases). The CDR3 has 15 residues. Germline CDR1 SGHAT, CDR2 FQNNGV. Trimming removed 3 bases at V and 0 bases at J, with 9 bases between. The CDR3 bases are TGTGCCAGCAGCTTGGGGGGATATAGCAATCAGCCCCAGCATTTT. It yields the protein CASSLGGYSNQPQHF.

The chain combines TRBV2 with TRBJ1-4, with D perhaps matching TRBD1 (6 bases). Germline CDR1 is SNHLY and CDR2 is FYNNEI. V was clipped by 5 bases and J by 5 bases, with 12 bases between them. The CDR3 sequence is 14 residues long. CDR3 DNA sequence: TGTGCCAGCAGTCGGACAGCAGTCAATGAAAAACTGTTTTTT. Its translation is CASSRTAVNEKLFF.

V is TRBV4-2 and J is TRBJ2-1; 10 nucleotides match TRBD2. The V gene end was trimmed by 1 base and the J gene end by 5 bases; junction bases not matched to a gene: 5. The CDR3 runs 16 residues. The germline V gene has CDR1 LGHNA and CDR2 YNFKEQ. The CDR3 loop is CASSQARLAGDNEQFF. The CDR3 DNA follows: TGTGCCAGCAGCCAAGCGCGCCTAGCGGGAGACAATGAGCAGTTCTTC.

The rearrangement uses TRBV7-3 and TRBJ1-2; 9 bases line up with TRBD1. Germline CDR1 and CDR2: SGHTA and FQGTGA. The V gene end was trimmed by 2 bases and the J gene end by 8 bases; junction bases not matched to a gene: 3. The CDR3 is 13 residues long. CDR3 in amino acids: CASSLGTGQGYTF. The CDR3 DNA reads TGTGCCAGCAGCTTAGGGACAGGGCAAGGCTACACCTTC. Combining the CDR3 with reference TRBV7-3 and TRBJ1-2 gives the whole variable domain GAGVSQTPSNKVTEKGKYVELRCDPISGHTALYWYRQSLGQGPEFLIYFQGTGAADDSGLPNDRFFAVRPEGSVSTLKIQRTERGDSAVYLCASSLGTGQGYTFGSGTRLTVV.

Only a few counts were recorded for this clone. The V and J genes are TRBV19 and TRBJ1-2; D possibly corresponds to TRBD1 (6 bases). The CDR3 covers 14 residues. Trimming took off 5 bases at V and 9 bases at J, with 19 bases between the two ends. Germline assignment: CDR1 LNHDA and CDR2 SQIVND (reference sequence). The CDR3 loop reads CASSPLDSVERYTF. As DNA, the CDR3 is TGTGCCAGTAGTCCCCTGGACAGTGTGGAGCGCTACACCTTC.

The V and J genes are TRBV28 and TRBJ2-3; 7 nucleotides align to TRBD1. Germline trimming cut 7 bases from V and 2 bases from J; bases unmatched to any gene: 6. The CDR3 is made up of 14 amino acids. Germline CDR1 is MDHEN and CDR2 is SYDVKM. Here the CDR3 reads CASKRGQYTDTQYF. The CDR3 DNA is TGTGCCAGCAAGAGGGGGCAATACACAGATACGCAGTATTTT.